Included here is one T cell receptor (beta chain) sequence, with context. Sequencing used immunoSEQ multiplex PCR; TCRdb keeps in-frame clones, though not all of them. The profile shows approximately 50,000 clones, around nine tenths of them singletons. These data originate in a study of OX40 agonist ivuxolimab in advanced cancers. V was shortened by 8 bases and J by 2 bases, with 13 bases between the two germline ends. This CDR3 region has 14 residues. Germline-derived CDR1 and CDR2 are MNHNY and SVGAGI (reference sequence). Anyone with autoimmune disease history or systemic immunosuppression was excluded.

The input for sequencing was CD4+ or CD8+ T cells sorted from blood, taken in a trial of the OX40 agonist ivuxolimab. This TCR was recovered from an adult with an advanced solid tumor such as melanoma, head and neck, liver or kidney cancer. The rearrangement links TRBV6-6 to TRBJ1-3; D call uncertain. CDR3 residues: CASSHPGTGNTIYF. CDR3 DNA sequence: TGTGCCAGCTCTCACCCAGGTACTGGAAACACCATATATTTT.